The clone carrying this TCR beta chain was picked up one time. The assay was immunoSEQ multiplex PCR, and TCRdb's table has in-frame clones only and misses some. The repertoire holds 180,000 or so clones, with over 80% as singletons. This specimen belongs to a study of blood T cell repertoires in COVID-19. The germline gives CDR1 LGHDT, CDR2 YNNKEL (reference sequence). CDR3 size: 14 residues. V lost 4 bases to trimming and J lost 0 bases, with 7 bases between them. Sequenced: PBMCs or T cells enriched from blood (not recorded which). The TCR comes from a woman in her sixties who had recovered from COVID-19. This chain links TRBV3-1 (or the pseudogene TRBV3-2) with TRBJ1-5; D possibly corresponds to TRBD1 (5 bases). The CDR3 here is CASSPDSSNQPQHF. The CDR3 DNA is TGTGCCAGCAGCCCCGACAGTAGCAATCAGCCCCAGCATTTT.